Listed below are T cell receptor beta chains from one sample, sequenced in a study of T-cell memory formation after mild COVID-19. One entry per CDR3 protein, called by TCRdb with MiXCR from the 5' RACE reads. The sample lists hundreds of thousands of distinct CDR3 sequences; roughly a sixth were seen once. The sample comprised PBMCs or a T cell subset sorted from them (not recorded which). The receptors were gathered from an adult woman who had mild COVID-19 (a few samples of this study predate the infection). Cell type and time point are not known. Both conserved end residues are part of each CDR3. A D gene is named only where the DNA matches it firmly. Where a row states a size, it is once, few, many or the class of an expanded clone; other rows omit it.

J gene,clone size,V gene,D gene,CDR3 DNA,CDR3 protein
TRBJ2-3,-,TRBV7-2,-,TGTGCCAGCAGCGCGGGACTCCACACAGATACGCAGTATTTT,CASSAGLHTDTQYF
TRBJ2-5,-,TRBV27,-,TGTGCCAGCAGCGCCCACCTGTATTGGGAGACCCAGTACTTC,CASSAHLYWETQYF
TRBJ2-1,-,TRBV11-1,TRBD2,TGTGCCAGCAGCTTAGACCGACTAGCAATTGAGCAGTTCTTC,CASSLDRLAIEQFF
TRBJ2-7,-,TRBV5-1,TRBD2,TGCGCCAGCAGCTCTTCTCGTAAGACTAGCGGTTCCTACGAGCAGTACTTC,CASSSSRKTSGSYEQYF
TRBJ2-3,-,TRBV5-1,-,TGCGCCAGCAGGTTGGACTACCCTGTCACAGATACGCAGTATTTT,CASRLDYPVTDTQYF
TRBJ1-5,-,TRBV25-1,TRBD1,TGTGCCAGCAGCTCTAGACAGGGTAGGAATCAGCCCCAGCATTTT,CASSSRQGRNQPQHF
TRBJ1-2,-,TRBV5-1,-,TGCGCCAGCAGCTTCACCGATACAGGGACGGGCGGCTACACCTTC,CASSFTDTGTGGYTF
TRBJ2-1,-,TRBV12-3/TRBV12-4,-,TGTGCCAGCAGGCTCCGCACGGGGGGCGATTCGCGTGAGCAGTTCTTC,CASRLRTGGDSREQFF
TRBJ1-5,few,TRBV5-1,TRBD1,TGCGCCAGCAGCGAGTACGCGCGACAGGGACCAAATCAGCCCCAGCATTTT,CASSEYARQGPNQPQHF
TRBJ1-5,-,TRBV12-3/TRBV12-4,-,TGTGCCAGCAGTTTGACGGCCTATAGCAATCAGCCCCAGCATTTT,CASSLTAYSNQPQHF
TRBJ2-5,many,TRBV12-3/TRBV12-4,-,TGTGCCAGCAGTGTCGGGGTTAACCAAGAGACCCAGTACTTC,CASSVGVNQETQYF
TRBJ2-7,-,TRBV20-1,-,TGCAGTGCCACCCCCAGGGACCTTCTCTCCTACGAGCAGTACTTC,CSATPRDLLSYEQYF
TRBJ2-5,-,TRBV9,-,TGTGCCAGCAGCGCCGGGACGACCCCGTACTTC,CASSAGTTPYF
TRBJ2-7,few,TRBV7-3,-,TGTGCCAGCAGCTTAATTGGCGGACTCACCTACGAGCAGTACTTC,CASSLIGGLTYEQYF
TRBJ2-2,few,TRBV7-2,TRBD2,TGTGCCAGCAGTCCCGGACTAGCGGGAGGGCCAAGAACCGGGGAGCTGTTTTTT,CASSPGLAGGPRTGELFF
TRBJ2-7,-,TRBV4-3,-,TGCGCCAGCAGCCCCTCTCTTTCCCAAGAGGAGCAGTACTTC,CASSPSLSQEEQYF
TRBJ2-7,few,TRBV15,-,TGTGCCACCAGCAGACCAGGCCGGGGGTCCGCCGAGCAGTACTTC,CATSRPGRGSAEQYF